These 17 T cell receptor beta chains were sequenced from one sample in a study of Ad26.COV2.S vaccination and SARS-CoV-2 variants. This table comes from immunoSEQ multiplex PCR, and its TCRdb copy is limited to in-frame clones, with some not included. This sample has 240,000 or so clones, with roughly 90% found just once. The treatment is: roughly 18 received Ad26.COV2.S at low or high dose, single or two shots; five or six received placebo; per-sample allocation not given. Specimens were obtained on day 63 following the first vaccine or placebo injection. The sequencing used peripheral blood, collected in a trial of Ad26.COV2.S vaccine versus placebo. The receptors were sampled from a person aged 18-65 years who received the Ad26.COV2.S COVID-19 vaccine or a placebo.

V and J are TRBV27 and TRBJ2-7, with 11 bases identical to TRBD2. The CDR3 spans 17 residues. CDR1 and CDR2 from the germline V gene are MNHEY and SMNVEV (reference sequence). V shed 2 bases, J shed 3 bases, and the junction held 9 bases outside the gene matches. CDR3 sequence reads: CASSLTRLAGQIYEQYF. The CDR3 nucleotides read TGTGCCAGCAGTTTAACCAGACTAGCGGGACAGATCTACGAGCAGTACTTC.

The V and J genes are TRBV3-1 (or the pseudogene TRBV3-2) and TRBJ1-5, with a possible D match to TRBD1 (6 bases). Germline lookup yields CDR1 LGHDT and CDR2 YNNKEL (reference sequence). CDR3 length: 15 residues. V lost 1 base and J lost 5, with 12 bases in between. This chain's CDR3 is CASSQGRTVHQPQHF. CDR3 nucleotides: TGTGCCAGCAGCCAAGGTCGGACAGTTCATCAGCCCCAGCATTTT.

This clone was observed once. V and J are TRBV2 and TRBJ1-5; perhaps TRBD1 as D (6 bases). Germline V gene sequence: CDR1 SNHLY, CDR2 FYNNEI. This CDR3 is built from 15 residues. Trimming shortened V by 2 bases and J by 6 bases, and 14 bases separated the two germline ends. The CDR3 nucleotides are TGTGCCAGCAGTGAAAGGGGGGTTGTGGGTCAGCCCCAGCATTTT. As protein: CASSERGVVGQPQHF.

This clone was counted only a few times. The same CDR3 can be traced to other DNA sequences in this sample. V is TRBV7-2 and J is TRBJ2-5; no reliable D call. This CDR3 is 12 amino acids long. V dropped 1 base and J dropped 4 bases, with 4 bases sitting between them. CDR1 and CDR2 from the germline V gene are SGHTA and FQGNSA. CDR3 region: CASSLGRETQYF. In DNA form, the CDR3 reads TGTGCCAGCAGCTTAGGAAGAGAGACCCAGTACTTC.

The count of this clone is one. The rearrangement joins TRBV27 to TRBJ1-1, with a possible D match to TRBD1 (5 bases). V was trimmed by 4 bases and J by 0 bases, leaving 9 bases between them. The germline CDR1 and CDR2 sequences are MNHEY and SMNVEV (reference sequence). The CDR3 runs 14 residues. The CDR3 loop is CASSSGTMNTEAFF. CDR3 coding DNA: TGTGCCAGCAGTTCCGGGACTATGAACACTGAAGCTTTCTTT.

Turning to this clone: Relative to the germline gene, one junction end is altered; a read error may explain this. This chain connects TRBV7-7 to TRBJ2-2; 7 bases are a match to TRBD1. Germline CDR1 SSHAT, CDR2 FNYEAQ (reference sequence). CDR3 length equals 15 residues. DNA of the CDR3: TGTGCTAGCAGCCGACAGGGTTTAGGCACCGGGGAGCTGTTTTTT. Residues: CASSRQGLGTGELFF.

CDR3: CASSEGGGLHTDTQYF. The CDR3 DNA follows: TGTGCCAGCAGCGAGGGAGGGGGACTCCACACAGATACGCAGTATTTT. This chain uses TRBV5-4 with TRBJ2-3; TRBD2 is a possible D gene (7 bases). The CDR3 is 16 amino acids. The germline V gene encodes CDR1 SGHNT and CDR2 YYREEE (reference sequence). Trimming cost V 4 bases and J 2 bases, with 17 bases left between them.

The rearrangement uses TRBV28 and TRBJ1-5; D is possibly TRBD1 (5 bases). Trimming cost V 7 bases and J 8 bases, with 21 bases left between them. Germline V gene sequence: CDR1 MDHEN, CDR2 SYDVKM. CDR3 length: 15 amino acids. The CDR3 DNA follows: TGTGCCAGCAAACCCACCTCCGGGGGGTGGGAGCCCCAGCATTTT. Encoded protein: CASKPTSGGWEPQHF.

The V call is TRBV29-1, the J call TRBJ2-7, with unresolved D. The CDR3 has 13 amino acids. Germline V gene data show CDR1 as SQVTM and CDR2 as ANQGSEA. V gave up 6 bases and J gave up 7 bases, with 19 bases separating them. CDR3 nucleotide sequence: TGCAGCGTGCGACCCGGGTCCCTGGGGGAGCAGTACTTC. Protein sequence: CSVRPGSLGEQYF.

The chain couples TRBV4-3 to TRBJ1-3; D call uncertain. The CDR3 sequence is 13 residues long. CDR1 is LGHNA and CDR2 is YSLEER in the germline V gene. With 5 bases removed from V and 5 bases from J, the gap between germline ends came to 10 bases. The CDR3 here is CASSLGPRNTIYF. In DNA, the CDR3 is TGCGCCAGCAGCTTAGGACCAAGAAACACCATATATTTT.

V gene TRBV7-3 combines with J gene TRBJ2-2; 14 bases are shared with TRBD2. Germline trimming cut 5 bases from V and 6 bases from J; bases unmatched to any gene: 5. The CDR3 contains 16 residues. CDR1 and CDR2 from the germline V gene are SGHTA and FQGTGA. The CDR3 loop is CASSPGTSGGAGELFF. For the CDR3, the DNA is TGTGCCAGCAGCCCTGGGACTAGCGGGGGTGCCGGGGAGCTGTTTTTT.

The CDR3 nucleotides are TGTGCCATCAGTGAGTCAAGCTCGGGATATGAGACCCAGTACTTC. Amino acid sequence: CAISESSSGYETQYF. The chain carries TRBV10-3 and TRBJ2-5; TRBD2 is a possible D gene (5 bases). Germline CDR1 is ENHRY and CDR2 is SYGVKD. Trimming removed 0 bases from V and 5 bases from J, with 13 bases in between. CDR3 size: 15 residues.

The V call is TRBV5-6, the J call TRBJ2-2; D is unclear. Germline assignment: CDR1 SGHDT and CDR2 YYEEEE. This CDR3 contains 15 residues. Trimming left V 0 bases short and J 5 bases short, with 11 bases between. The CDR3 region is CASSLEILGTGELFF. CDR3 nucleotides: TGTGCCAGCAGCTTGGAGATCTTGGGAACCGGGGAGCTGTTTTTT.

The chain recombines TRBV27 with TRBJ1-6; D possibly corresponds to TRBD1 (6 bases). The CDR3 has 16 amino acids. The germline CDR1 and CDR2 sequences are MNHEY and SMNVEV (reference sequence). Trimming removed 4 bases from V and 3 bases from J, with 13 bases in between. The DNA for the CDR3 is TGTGCCAGCAGTTCCTTGGGGGCGATCTATAATTCACCCCTCCACTTT. Encoded protein: CASSSLGAIYNSPLHF.

Here the CDR3 reads CASSRTGTGGEKLFF. DNA for the CDR3: TGTGCCAGCAGTAGAACCGGGACAGGGGGCGAAAAACTGTTTTTT. The gene calls are TRBV7-9 and TRBJ1-4, with TRBD1 matching 12 bases. V was clipped by 6 bases and J by 8 bases; unmatched bases: 7. From germline, CDR1 is SEHNR and CDR2 FQNEAQ (reference sequence). CDR3 length: 15 amino acids.

The CDR3 reads CATSRVYGVERGTGDTQYF. In nucleotides, the CDR3 is TGTGCCACCAGCAGAGTTTATGGAGTTGAGCGGGGGACCGGAGATACGCAGTATTTT. This sequence joins TRBV15 and TRBJ2-3; 8 bases are shared with TRBD2. Trimming at V came to 1 base and at J to 5 bases, leaving 17 bases not matched to a gene. The V gene's germline CDR1 is LNHNV and CDR2 YYDKDF (reference sequence). The CDR3 consists of 19 residues.

V gene TRBV19 combines with J gene TRBJ2-5, with 12 bases aligning to TRBD1. The CDR3 is made up of 17 amino acids. Per the germline V gene, CDR1 is LNHDA and CDR2 is SQIVND (reference sequence). V shed 6 bases and J 3 bases; nucleotides not matched to a gene: 11. The CDR3 DNA reads as TGTGCCAGTAGGTCCAGGGACAGGGGGCCCGTGGAAGAGACCCAGTACTTC. Protein sequence: CASRSRDRGPVEETQYF.